What follows is one TCR beta chain and its context. Its target is not known. The germline gives CDR1 LGHNA, CDR2 YSLEER. Trimming stripped 0 bases from V and 4 bases from J, with 19 bases between. The CDR3 is 17 amino acids. This record comes from a study of cytomegalovirus exposure and HLA in healthy donors. Study-wide points: For TCR beta chains, V- and J-gene trimming was later linked to a missense DCLRE1C variant.

Primers included in the PCR were 60 Vbeta and 13 Jbeta primers. TCRdb's table, derived via immunoSEQ multiplex PCR, lists solely in-frame clones and lacks some. This sample has 85,000 to 130,000 clones, with approximately 78% found just once. What was sequenced was PBMCs. The chain is built from TRBV4-3 and TRBJ2-7; weak D call: TRBD1 (6 bases). The TCR was taken from a woman aged 35 to 49 in good health and CMV-seronegative. CDR3 coding DNA: TGCGCCAGCAGCCAAGATCTTATGGGCAGGGGTTCGTACGAGCAGTACTTC. Translated: CASSQDLMGRGSYEQYF.